This T cell receptor beta chain was observed in a study of shared T cell receptors in the human thymus. The germline CDR1 and CDR2 sequences are LGHNA and YSLEER. Trimming took 0 bases from V and 1 from J; bases not matched to a gene: 19. CDR3 length: 21 amino acids. Sequencing was performed with immunoSEQ multiplex PCR; in TCRdb, only in-frame clones are kept and a portion is missing. The profile shows approximately 730,000 clones, approximately 83% of them singletons. These sequences were also reported in another study, on human thymus T cells. As that report states: Healthy Finnish infants undergoing corrective surgery for congenital heart defects were used as donors. Corrective heart surgery yielded the resections from which the thymus tissue came. Across thymic and blood repertoires, the usage of V and J genes appeared to be biased. Unrelated individuals had highly overlapping thymic repertoires, as reported in related research.

Material: thymocytes. This chain uses TRBV4-3 with TRBJ1-1; 8 positions agree with TRBD1. The TCR comes from a girl younger than two with a congenital heart defect. CDR3 residues: CASSQEASAQGATLWNTEAFF. CDR3 DNA sequence: TGCGCCAGCAGCCAAGAAGCCTCTGCGCAGGGGGCAACCTTATGGAACACTGAAGCTTTCTTT.